These 15 T cell receptor beta chains were all obtained from the same sample, sequenced in a study of T cell responses to AZD1222 COVID-19 vaccine. TCRdb's copy holds only in-frame clones and misses some; the assay was immunoSEQ multiplex PCR. The table shows some 120,000 clones, with 89% occurring only once. The source was peripheral blood, collected on day 0 of AZD1222 vaccination. The receptors come from an adult in good health.

This chain uses TRBV27 with TRBJ1-6; a weak D match, TRBD1 (6 bases). Germline V gene data show CDR1 as MNHEY and CDR2 as SMNVEV (reference sequence). CDR3 size: 13 residues. CDR3 residues: CATRRGDNSPLHF. The CDR3 DNA reads TGTGCGACAAGAAGGGGGGATAATTCACCCCTCCACTTT.

V gene TRBV28 combines with J gene TRBJ1-2; D is unresolved. The CDR3 has 12 amino acids. CDR1 is MDHEN and CDR2 is SYDVKM in the germline V gene. V lost 10 bases and J 8 bases, leaving 17 bases between the germline ends. The CDR3 DNA follows: TGTGCCACCACGCGGGCCGTATGGGGCTACACCTTC. Amino acid sequence: CATTRAVWGYTF.

This CDR3 is CASSSLDRAFTDTQYF. Written as DNA, the CDR3 is TGTGCCAGCAGTTCTCTCGACAGGGCCTTCACAGATACGCAGTATTTT. This sequence joins TRBV27 and TRBJ2-3; 7 bases line up with TRBD1. V was pared by 4 bases and J by 2 bases, with 9 bases of the junction left unmatched. Germline V CDR1 and CDR2: MNHEY, SMNVEV (reference sequence). The CDR3 covers 16 residues.

This clone has only one observation. This chain uses TRBV29-1 with TRBJ1-1; TRBD1 aligns across 9 bases. The germline gives CDR1 SQVTM, CDR2 ANQGSEA. Trimming cost V 4 bases and J 4 bases; bases outside gene matches: 7. This CDR3 region has 14 residues. CDR3 in amino acids: CSVVMDRGITEAFF. As DNA, the CDR3 is TGCAGCGTTGTAATGGACAGGGGAATCACTGAAGCTTTCTTT.

The rearrangement uses TRBV30 and TRBJ2-2; 8 nucleotides align to TRBD2. Trimming removed 1 base from V and 5 bases from J; junction bases left unmatched: 3. Germline V gene lookup returns CDR1 GTSNPN and CDR2 SVGIG (reference sequence). The CDR3 is made up of 14 amino acids. CDR3 coding DNA: TGTGCCTGGAGTGGGCTAGCGGGTACCGGGGAGCTGTTTTTT. As protein: CAWSGLAGTGELFF. Full variable domain (remainder filled in from reference TRBV30 and TRBJ2-2): SQTIHQWPATLVQPVGSPLSLECTVEGTSNPNLYWYRQAAGRGLQLLFYSVGIGQISSEVPQNLSASRPQDRQFILSSKKLLLSDSGFYLCAWSGLAGTGELFFGEGSRLTVL.

The gene calls are TRBV10-3 and TRBJ2-7, with TRBD2 identical over 12 bases. V shed 4 bases and J 2 bases; nucleotides not matched to a gene: 6. This CDR3 has 16 amino acids. Germline V gene data show CDR1 as ENHRY and CDR2 as SYGVKD. DNA of the CDR3: TGTGCCATCAGTGCCGGGACTAGCGGGTGGACCTACGAGCAGTACTTC. Translated: CAISAGTSGWTYEQYF.

This clone has a single count. J is TRBJ2-2 and V is TRBV2, with D unclear. Germline CDR1 and CDR2: SNHLY and FYNNEI. V was pared by 6 bases and J by 7 bases, with 9 bases between. The CDR3 covers 12 residues. The CDR3 sequence: CASSADIGELFF. CDR3 DNA: TGTGCCAGCAGCGCAGACATCGGGGAGCTGTTTTTT.

The V and J genes are TRBV14 and TRBJ1-4; no clear D gene. The length of the CDR3 is 13 residues. From germline, CDR1 is SGHDN and CDR2 FVKESK. V was cut by 3 bases and J by 9 bases, with 11 bases left in between. The CDR3 DNA reads as TGTGCCAGCAGCCACGCTGGGATCAAAAAACTGTTTTTT. This codes for CASSHAGIKKLFF.

The rearrangement joins TRBV3-1 (or the pseudogene TRBV3-2) to TRBJ2-7; D might be TRBD1 or TRBD2, each matching 6 bases. Per the germline V gene, CDR1 is LGHDT and CDR2 is YNNKEL (reference sequence). The CDR3 length is 16 residues. V lost 1 base, J lost 0 bases, and 13 bases lay in between. CDR3 coding DNA: TGTGCCAGCAGCCAAGTGGGGGGCGCCCGCTCCTACGAGCAGTACTTC. Amino acids: CASSQVGGARSYEQYF.

This sequence joins TRBV11-2 and TRBJ2-7, with 7 nucleotides matching TRBD1. The germline V gene has CDR1 SGHAT and CDR2 FQNNGV. Germline trimming cut 2 bases from V and 2 bases from J; bases unmatched to any gene: 3. The CDR3 runs 14 residues. CDR3 bases: TGTGCCAGCAGCTTATCAACAGGGGCCTACGAGCAGTACTTC. It yields the protein CASSLSTGAYEQYF. The complete variable domain, with remaining parts taken from reference TRBV11-2 and TRBJ2-7, reads EAGVAQSPRYKIIEKRQSVAFWCNPISGHATLYWYQQILGQGPKLLIQFQNNGVVDDSQLPKDRFSAERLKGVDSTLKIQPAKLEDSAVYLCASSLSTGAYEQYFGPGTRLTVT.

This clone was recorded once. The chain links TRBV10-3 to TRBJ1-2; 10 bases map to TRBD1. The CDR3 contains 11 residues. Germline V gives CDR1 ENHRY, CDR2 SYGVKD. The trim removed 8 bases at V and 8 bases at J, leaving 2 bases unmatched. CDR3 sequence: CAIGQGGGYTF. Here the CDR3 DNA reads TGTGCCATCGGACAGGGGGGAGGCTACACCTTC.

The chain combines TRBV28 with TRBJ1-1, with TRBD1 identical over 7 bases. This CDR3 has 15 residues. V shed 5 bases, J shed 4 bases, and the junction held 10 bases outside the gene matches. CDR1 and CDR2 from the germline V gene are MDHEN and SYDVKM. The CDR3 reads CASSEHRGRGTEAFF. The CDR3, as DNA: TGTGCCAGCAGTGAGCACAGGGGCCGAGGCACTGAAGCTTTCTTT.

V usage is TRBV10-3 and J usage is TRBJ1-4; D remains ambiguous. Between the trimmed V and J ends, which lost 4 bases and 8 bases, there was a span of 11 bases. Looked up from germline, CDR1 is ENHRY and CDR2 is SYGVKD. The CDR3 runs to 13 residues. The CDR3 here is CAISVEGGEKLFF. CDR3 bases: TGTGCCATCAGTGTCGAGGGTGGGGAAAAACTGTTTTTT.

V and J are TRBV28 and TRBJ1-1; TRBD1 is a possible D gene (5 bases). Trimming took 6 bases from V and 0 from J, leaving 14 bases between them. Germline assignment: CDR1 MDHEN and CDR2 SYDVKM. This CDR3 comprises 15 residues. CDR3 nucleotide sequence: TGTGCCAGCAGCCTTTCAGGGTGGGTGAACACTGAAGCTTTCTTT. Its translation: CASSLSGWVNTEAFF.

The V gene is TRBV18, the J gene TRBJ2-7, with 8 bases aligning to TRBD1. V gave up 4 bases and J gave up 7 bases; unmatched junction bases: 9. The CDR3 extends over 14 amino acids. Germline values: CDR1 KGHSH, CDR2 LQKENI. CDR3 coding DNA: TGTGCCAGCTCACATAACCAGGGGGCGGGTGAGCAGTACTTC. This gives the protein CASSHNQGAGEQYF.